This T cell receptor beta chain was sequenced in a study of blood T cell repertoires in COVID-19. Study-wide context: Collection of acute and convalescent COVID-19 samples took place in the United States, Italy and Spain. PBMCs, B-cell-depleted T cells, or T cells provided the cDNA or gDNA that made up the material.

V shed 3 bases, J shed 2 bases, and the junction held 6 bases outside the gene matches. CDR3 length: 15 residues. Per germline, CDR1 SGDLS and CDR2 YYNGEE. In the source study's methods: Scientists estimated how many nucleated cells there were by amplifying reference gene primers. Only in-frame clones appear in the TCRdb table, and some are missing; sequencing was by immunoSEQ multiplex PCR. V, J and clone size derive from that table, while D and trimming were established from the DNA sequence. The data contain some 370,000 clones, more than 70% of them singletons. V usage is TRBV9 and J usage is TRBJ1-2; 8 nucleotides line up with TRBD1. This sequence was found in a man in his forties with acute or convalescent COVID-19. The sequenced material came from peripheral blood. DNA of the CDR3: TGTGCCAGCAGCGCGGGACAGGCGCCCAACTATGGCTACACCTTC. Residues: CASSAGQAPNYGYTF.